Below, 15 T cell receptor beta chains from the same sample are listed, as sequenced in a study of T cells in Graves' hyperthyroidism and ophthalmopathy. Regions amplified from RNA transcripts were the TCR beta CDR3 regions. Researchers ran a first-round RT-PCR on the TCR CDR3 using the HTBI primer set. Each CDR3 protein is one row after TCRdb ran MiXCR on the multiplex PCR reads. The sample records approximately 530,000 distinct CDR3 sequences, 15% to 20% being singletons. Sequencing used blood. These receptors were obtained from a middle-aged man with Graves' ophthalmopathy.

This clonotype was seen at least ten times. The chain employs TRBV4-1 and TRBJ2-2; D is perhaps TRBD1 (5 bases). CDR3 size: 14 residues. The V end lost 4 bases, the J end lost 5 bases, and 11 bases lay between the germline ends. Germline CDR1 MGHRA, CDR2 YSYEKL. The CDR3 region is CASSPRQRTGELFF. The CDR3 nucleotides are TGCGCCAGCAGCCCCCGACAGAGAACCGGGGAGCTGTTTTTT.

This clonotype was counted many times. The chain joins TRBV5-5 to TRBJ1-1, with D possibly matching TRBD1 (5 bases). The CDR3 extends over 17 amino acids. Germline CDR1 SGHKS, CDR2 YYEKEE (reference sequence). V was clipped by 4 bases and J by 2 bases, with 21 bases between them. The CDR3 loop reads CASSLSFQDNRNTEAFF. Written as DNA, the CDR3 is TGTGCCAGCAGCCTATCCTTTCAGGACAATCGAAACACTGAAGCTTTCTTT.

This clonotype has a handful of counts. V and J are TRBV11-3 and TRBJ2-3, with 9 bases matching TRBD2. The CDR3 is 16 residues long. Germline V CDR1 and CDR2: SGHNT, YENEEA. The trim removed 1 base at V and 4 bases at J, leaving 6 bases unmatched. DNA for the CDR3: TGTGCCAGCAGCTTAGGGCTAGCGGGAAGAGCAGATACGCAGTATTTT. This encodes CASSLGLAGRADTQYF.

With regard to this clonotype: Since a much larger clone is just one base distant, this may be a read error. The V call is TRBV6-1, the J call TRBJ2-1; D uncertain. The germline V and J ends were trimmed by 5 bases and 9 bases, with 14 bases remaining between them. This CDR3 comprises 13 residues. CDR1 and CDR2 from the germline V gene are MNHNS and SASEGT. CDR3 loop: CASSTYERGEQFF. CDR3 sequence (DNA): TGTGCCAGCAGTACATACGAGCGAGGTGAGCAGTTCTTC.

The CDR3 is CASSLAEWRYSSYNEQFF. For the CDR3, the DNA is TGTGCCAGCAGCTTAGCGGAGTGGCGGTACAGCTCCTACAATGAGCAGTTCTTC. This chain links TRBV7-6 with TRBJ2-1, with unresolved D. The V and J ends lost 0 bases and 0 bases respectively, with 15 bases between them. Germline CDR1 is SGHVS and CDR2 is FNYEAQ. The CDR3 has 18 residues.

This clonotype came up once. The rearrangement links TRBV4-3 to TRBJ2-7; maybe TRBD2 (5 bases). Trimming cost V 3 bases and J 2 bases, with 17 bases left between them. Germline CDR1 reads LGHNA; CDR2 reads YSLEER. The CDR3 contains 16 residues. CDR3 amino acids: CASSHSLGGSPYEQYF. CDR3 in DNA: TGCGCCAGCAGCCACTCCCTAGGAGGCAGCCCCTACGAGCAGTACTTC.

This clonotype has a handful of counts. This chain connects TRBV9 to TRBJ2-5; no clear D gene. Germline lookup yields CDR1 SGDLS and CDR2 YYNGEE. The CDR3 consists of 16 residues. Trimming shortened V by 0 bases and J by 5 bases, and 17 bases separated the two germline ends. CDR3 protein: CASSVGVVASVETQYF. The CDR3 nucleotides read TGTGCCAGCAGCGTAGGGGTTGTAGCTTCGGTTGAGACCCAGTACTTC.

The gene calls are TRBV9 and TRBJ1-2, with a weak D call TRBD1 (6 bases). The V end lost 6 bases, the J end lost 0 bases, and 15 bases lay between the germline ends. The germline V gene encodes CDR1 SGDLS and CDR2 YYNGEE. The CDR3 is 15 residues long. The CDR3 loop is CASNPGGSPNYGYTF. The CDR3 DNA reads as TGTGCCAGCAACCCTGGGGGCAGTCCTAACTATGGCTACACCTTC.

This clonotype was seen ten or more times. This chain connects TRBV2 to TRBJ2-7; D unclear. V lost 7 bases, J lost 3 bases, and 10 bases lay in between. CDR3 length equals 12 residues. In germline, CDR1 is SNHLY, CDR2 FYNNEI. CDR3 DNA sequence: TGTGCCAGCAACCCTCGGAACTACGAGCAGTACTTC. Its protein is CASNPRNYEQYF.

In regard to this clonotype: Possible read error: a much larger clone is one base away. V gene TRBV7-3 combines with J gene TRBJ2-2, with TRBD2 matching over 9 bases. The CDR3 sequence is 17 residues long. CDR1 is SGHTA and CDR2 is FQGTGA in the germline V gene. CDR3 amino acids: CASSLTGGRASAGGLFF. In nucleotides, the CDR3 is TGTGCCAGCAGCTTAACGGGCGGGAGGGCGTCCGCCGGGGGGCTGTTTTTT.

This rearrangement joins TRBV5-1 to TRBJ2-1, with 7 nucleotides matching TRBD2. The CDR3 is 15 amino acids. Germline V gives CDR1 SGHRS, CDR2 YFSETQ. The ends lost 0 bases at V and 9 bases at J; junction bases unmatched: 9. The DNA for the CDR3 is TGCGCCAGCAGCTTGGGTGGGACTACCGTCAGTGAGCAGTTCTTC. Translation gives CASSLGGTTVSEQFF.

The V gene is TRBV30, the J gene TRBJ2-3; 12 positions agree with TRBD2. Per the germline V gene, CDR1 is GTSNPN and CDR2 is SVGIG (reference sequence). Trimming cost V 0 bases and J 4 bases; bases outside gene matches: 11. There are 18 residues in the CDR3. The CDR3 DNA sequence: TGTGCCTGGAGTGTCCCCCCCCTCCTAGCGGGGGGGCCAGATACGCAGTATTTT. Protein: CAWSVPPLLAGGPDTQYF.

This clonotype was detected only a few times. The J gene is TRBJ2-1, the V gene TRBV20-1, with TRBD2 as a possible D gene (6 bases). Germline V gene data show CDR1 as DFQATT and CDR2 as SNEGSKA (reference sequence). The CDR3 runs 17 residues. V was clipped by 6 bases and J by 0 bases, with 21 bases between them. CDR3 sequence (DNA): TGCAGTGCCCCCGATGATGGCGGGATCTTCTCCTACAATGAGCAGTTCTTC. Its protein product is CSAPDDGGIFSYNEQFF.

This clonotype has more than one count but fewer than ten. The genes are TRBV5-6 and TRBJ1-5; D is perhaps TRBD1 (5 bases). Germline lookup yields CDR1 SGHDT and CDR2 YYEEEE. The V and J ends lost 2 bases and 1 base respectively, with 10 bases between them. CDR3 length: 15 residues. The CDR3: CASSLWTSSNQPQHF. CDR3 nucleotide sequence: TGTGCCAGCAGCTTATGGACATCGAGCAATCAGCCCCAGCATTTT.

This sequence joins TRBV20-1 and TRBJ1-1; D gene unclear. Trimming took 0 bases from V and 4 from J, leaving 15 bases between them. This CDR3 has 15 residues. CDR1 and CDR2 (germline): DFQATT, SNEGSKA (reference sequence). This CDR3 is CSARDREGLGTEAFF. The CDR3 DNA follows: TGCAGTGCTAGAGATCGGGAAGGGCTAGGCACTGAAGCTTTCTTT.